Shown below are 21 T cell receptor delta chains from a single sample sequenced in a study of gamma-delta chains in newborns, infants, children. TCRdb re-identified clones in the reads via CATT. The sample has around 4,900 delta-chain clones; more than 30% are singletons. Sequenced input: blood. Receptor source: a child who received the measles vaccine.

Comment on this clone: A read error is the likely source, as a far larger clone sits one nucleotide away. The sample has other DNA sequences that encode this CDR3 too. For the CDR3, the DNA is TGTGCCCTTGGGGAACTAGCTCTTACAGTACTGGGGAGGGGTAAACTCATCTTT. It specifies CALGELALTVLGRGKLIF. V usage is TRDV1 and J usage is TRDJ1, with 7 positions matching TRDD3. Germline assignment: CDR1 TSWWSYY and CDR2 QGS. The CDR3 has 18 residues.

The CDR3 sequence: CAFTLYDGGIRPDKLIF. The CDR3 DNA sequence: TGTGCCTTTACCCTTTACGACGGGGGGATACGTCCCGATAAACTCATCTTT. The rearrangement links TRDV3 to TRDJ1; 10 bases map to TRDD3. After removal of 1 base from V and 3 bases from J, the junction contained 14 bases not matched to a gene. The CDR3 covers 17 residues. Germline loops: CDR1 TVYSNPD, CDR2 GDNSRS (reference sequence).

This clone is classed as medium-sized. The rearrangement uses TRAV29/DV5 and TRDJ1; D unresolved. Germline loops: CDR1 NSMFDY, CDR2 ISSIKDK. The CDR3 length is 15 residues. The germline V and J ends were trimmed by 2 bases and 0 bases, with 14 bases remaining between them. The CDR3 here is CAASATRGYTDKLIF. The CDR3 DNA is TGTGCAGCAAGTGCCACCCGCGGTTACACCGATAAACTCATCTTT.

This clone appeared a few times. Germline is not matched at one junction end, which may reflect a read error. The rearrangement links TRDV2 to TRDJ1; unclear D gene. The CDR3 covers 12 residues. Germline loops: CDR1 GEAIGNYY, CDR2 EKD. The CDR3 DNA sequence: TGTGCCCGTGACAAGTACACCGATAAACTCATCTTT. This translates into CARDKYTDKLIF.

A word on this clone: This is likely an artifact of a read error, given a far larger clone one base away. The chain couples TRDV1 to TRDJ1; D perhaps matches TRDD3 (6 bases). The length of the CDR3 is 15 residues. The germline gives CDR1 TSWWSYY, CDR2 QGS. V shed 2 bases and J shed 1 base, with 11 bases lying between them. The chain's CDR3 is CALGEAPWGTDKLIF. CDR3 sequence (DNA): TGTGCTCTTGGGGAAGCGCCCTGGGGCACCGATAAACTCATCTTT.

This clone has only a few counts. The chain has TRDV3 and TRDJ1, with TRDD3 matching over 10 bases. Losses at the gene ends were 4 bases for V and 0 bases for J; bases not matched to a gene: 11. Germline V lookup: CDR1 TVYSNPD, CDR2 GDNSRS (reference sequence). CDR3 length: 16 amino acids. CDR3 coding DNA: TGTGCCTCCCAAGAATCGACTGGGGGATACACCGATAAACTCATCTTT. It codes for CASQESTGGYTDKLIF.

This clone rates as medium-sized. Distinct nucleotide sequences in the sample also encode this CDR3. The chain recombines TRDV2 with TRDJ1; D not resolved. Trimming cost V 2 bases and J 2 bases, with 8 bases left between them. The CDR3 extends over 13 amino acids. Germline values: CDR1 GEAIGNYY, CDR2 EKD. CDR3 residues: CACDRIETDKLIF. CDR3 DNA sequence: TGTGCCTGTGACAGGATTGAAACCGATAAACTCATCTTT.

By proportion, this clone is medium-sized. The genes are TRAV29/DV5 and TRDJ1; TRDD3 is a possible D gene (6 bases). Between the trimmed V and J ends, which lost 6 bases and 1 base, there was a span of 28 bases. Germline values: CDR1 NSMFDY, CDR2 ISSIKDK. The CDR3 contains 18 residues. CDR3 amino acids: CAGRLRWGSKKGTDKLIF. CDR3 DNA: TGTGCAGGAAGGTTACGCTGGGGCTCTAAAAAGGGCACCGATAAACTCATCTTT.

In this sample, this clone turned up a few times. The rearrangement links TRDV1 to TRDJ1; 12 bases are shared with TRDD3. The CDR3 length is 17 residues. Germline-derived CDR1 and CDR2 are TSWWSYY and QGS. Trimming removed 3 bases from V and 0 bases from J; junction bases left unmatched: 5. CDR3 protein: CALGDLLGDTHTDKLIF. The CDR3 DNA is TGTGCTCTTGGGGATCTACTGGGGGATACCCACACCGATAAACTCATCTTT.

This clone was seen more than once but under ten times. The chain is built from TRDV3 and TRDJ1, with D perhaps matching TRDD3 (5 bases). The CDR3 is 13 amino acids. CDR1 is TVYSNPD and CDR2 is GDNSRS in the germline V gene (reference sequence). Trimming took 1 base from V and 3 from J, leaving 12 bases between them. CDR3 region: CAFTGIAADKLIF. DNA of the CDR3: TGTGCCTTTACAGGGATTGCGGCCGATAAACTCATCTTT.

The chain recombines TRDV1 with TRDJ1, with D possibly being TRDD2 or TRDD3 (6 bases each). CDR3 length: 21 amino acids. Per the germline V gene, CDR1 is TSWWSYY and CDR2 is QGS. V was shortened by 0 bases and J by 9 bases, with 35 bases between the two germline ends. The DNA for the CDR3 is TGTGCTCTTGGGGAACTTCCCCATCCTACGGGGGACGAACCCCGACCCTGTGAACTCATCTTT. Its protein product is CALGELPHPTGDEPRPCELIF.

Only a few counts were recorded for this clone. J is TRDJ3 and V is TRDV2; D gene unclear. CDR3 length equals 26 residues. V dropped 1 base and J dropped 0 bases, with 36 bases sitting between them. CDR1 is GEAIGNYY and CDR2 is EKD in the germline V gene. CDR3 in amino acids: CACDTGHVASVLSLPYPSWDTRQMFF. CDR3 sequence (DNA): TGTGCCTGTGACACAGGGCACGTCGCCTCTGTACTGTCCCTGCCTTACCCCTCCTGGGACACCCGACAGATGTTTTTC.

In regard to this clone: One junction end disagrees with the germline gene, perhaps due to a read error. The chain couples TRDV1 to TRDJ1; 11 nucleotides line up with TRDD3. Germline V gives CDR1 TSWWSYY, CDR2 QGS. This CDR3 region has 20 residues. CDR3 coding DNA: TGTGCTCTTGGGGAAGAGGGGTACTGGGGGATAGACCAACACACCGATATACTCATCTTT. It yields the protein CALGEEGYWGIDQHTDILIF.

J is TRDJ3 and V is TRDV1; 12 nucleotides line up with TRDD3. In germline, CDR1 is TSWWSYY, CDR2 QGS. CDR3 length: 19 amino acids. The junction had 6 bases not matched to a gene; V was cut back by 2 bases and J by 4 bases. CDR3 bases: TGTGCTCTTGGGGAATTCCCCTGGGGGATACGGTGGGACACCCGACAGATGTTTTTC. Translating gives CALGEFPWGIRWDTRQMFF.

This clone was counted between two and nine times. The chain uses TRDV2 and TRDJ1; TRDD3 agrees at 11 bases. V was clipped by 0 bases and J by 4 bases; unmatched bases: 12. Germline values: CDR1 GEAIGNYY, CDR2 EKD. The CDR3 is made up of 18 amino acids. The CDR3 bases are TGTGCCTGTGACACCGGTGGGATTAGGACTGGGGGATACGATAAACTCATCTTT. Its protein is CACDTGGIRTGGYDKLIF.

V and J are TRDV3 and TRDJ1; TRDD2 is a possible D gene (9 bases). V lost 3 bases to trimming and J lost 0 bases, with 32 bases between them. This CDR3 region has 20 residues. Germline CDR1 is TVYSNPD and CDR2 is GDNSRS (reference sequence). The CDR3 DNA reads as TGTGCCTTAGATACCTTCCTACTGGGCTTAACTGGGGGTCACACCGATAAACTCATCTTT. This gives the protein CALDTFLLGLTGGHTDKLIF.

Of note for this clone: This could be a read error, since a much larger clone is one nucleotide away. The J gene is TRDJ3, the V gene TRDV2; TRDD3 agrees at 13 bases. Germline V CDR1 and CDR2: GEAIGNYY, EKD. The CDR3 extends over 23 amino acids. This CDR3 is CACDTSAYWGIRGSSWDTRQTFF. Here the CDR3 DNA reads TGTGCCTGTGACACTTCCGCGTACTGGGGGATACGGGGAAGCTCCTGGGACACCCGACAGACGTTTTTC.

Points on this clone: Distinct nucleotide sequences in the sample also encode this CDR3. The rearrangement links TRDV1 to TRDJ1, with 10 bases aligning to TRDD3. The CDR3 runs to 20 residues. CDR1 is TSWWSYY and CDR2 is QGS in the germline V gene. V trimming: 3 bases; J trimming: 3 bases; junction bases outside the gene matches: 19. For the CDR3, the DNA is TGTGCTCTTGGGGAGCCGGAGAGCTGGGGGATAAGGGGCCGCGCCGATAAACTCATCTTT. Its protein is CALGEPESWGIRGRADKLIF.

This clone was recorded a few times. The chain employs TRAV29/DV5 and TRDJ1, with 11 bases matching TRDD3. Germline lookup yields CDR1 NSMFDY and CDR2 ISSIKDK. The CDR3 consists of 13 residues. The CDR3 spells CSADGGYEGKLIF. The CDR3 coding sequence is TGTTCCGCAGATGGGGGATACGAGGGTAAACTCATCTTT.

This chain joins TRDV3 and TRDJ1, with 9 bases lining up with TRDD3. The CDR3 spans 25 residues. V was pared by 4 bases and J by 0 bases, with 39 bases of the junction left unmatched. Per germline, CDR1 TVYSNPD and CDR2 GDNSRS (reference sequence). CDR3 sequence reads: CACTPTEIGPYWGSPDVTYTDKLIF. CDR3 nucleotides: TGTGCCTGCACCCCGACAGAGATCGGGCCGTACTGGGGGAGCCCAGACGTCACCTACACCGATAAACTCATCTTT.

The rearrangement joins TRDV1 to TRDJ1, with D maybe TRDD3 (6 bases). The length of the CDR3 is 19 residues. V was shortened by 0 bases and J by 0 bases, with 20 bases between the two germline ends. Germline lookup yields CDR1 TSWWSYY and CDR2 QGS. The CDR3 bases are TGTGCTCTTGGGGAACTAATCCGGTGGGGGTCCCCCTACACCGATAAACTCATCTTT. It encodes CALGELIRWGSPYTDKLIF.